Detailed here is one T cell receptor beta chain. Its antigen is unidentified. The sample comes from a study of T-cell reconstitution after alpha-beta-depleted transplantation in children. General study results and limits: The origin of high day-60 TCRbeta diversity in some patients lay in surviving recipient T cells and thymic progenitors. Several hundred expanded graft clones reportedly were the source of alpha-beta T cells about two months after transplant. T-cell counts and diversity at one year post-transplant came mainly from newly produced T cells.

The CDR3 is 12 residues long. Germline CDR1 is DFQATT and CDR2 is SNEGSKA (reference sequence). V lost 5 bases and J lost 3, with 11 bases in between. The library targeted TCRbeta and was prepared with unique molecular identifiers. MiXCR, run by TCRdb on the PCR reads, gives a single entry per CDR3 protein. The sample yields tens of thousands of distinct CDR3 sequences, 52% seen once. The source is a boy under two years old with SCID, due to receive a stem cell transplant. This chain connects TRBV20-1 to TRBJ2-7, with a possible D match to TRBD2 (5 bases). This material consisted of peripheral blood, taken before TCRalphabeta/CD19-depleted stem cell transplant. CDR3 sequence: CSAHYRDYEQYF. CDR3 bases: TGCAGTGCTCATTACCGGGACTACGAGCAGTACTTC.